This T cell receptor (beta chain) appears in the sequencing data of a study of regulatory T cells in long-lasting Graves disease. General observations from the study: Favored gene segments in persistent disease were TRBV28, TRBJ1-2 and TRBJ2-5. Persistent Graves' patients showed reduced TCR diversity versus newly diagnosed patients.

iRepertoire HTBI primers and Arm-PCR of CDR3 regions built TCR beta libraries. TCRdb reprocessed the multiplex PCR reads with MiXCR, giving one entry per CDR3 protein. The sample lists 400,000 to 500,000 distinct CDR3 sequences, around 17% seen once, with less than 30% in the top ten. Trimming cost V 6 bases and J 2 bases; bases outside gene matches: 4. This CDR3 is 14 amino acids long. CDR1 DFQATT and CDR2 SNEGSKA come from the germline V gene (reference sequence). Time point here: newly diagnosed GD, antithyroid drugs for less than 3 months. PBMC-derived RNA was used for the TCR library. It was by American Thyroid Association guidelines that Graves' disease was diagnosed. Details on this clonotype: Antigen: not known. This clone may be a read error of a much larger clone one base away. The CDR3 ends on some other residue instead of the conserved phenylalanine or tryptophan, so this is likely a read error.

This sample also appeared in a second study, on T cells in Graves' hyperthyroidism and ophthalmopathy.

The chain has TRBV20-1 and TRBJ2-2; 9 bases are a match to TRBD2. Sequencing used peripheral blood mononuclear cells (PBMCs), obtained at new diagnosis, from a patient treated with antithyroid drugs. The clonotype comes from a woman between 18 and 29 years old with Graves disease. CDR3 in DNA: TGCAGTGCCATGACTAGCGGCAACACCGGGGAGCTGTTTTAT. Translating gives CSAMTSGNTGELFY.